This TCR beta chain originates from a study of CD8 T cells in ankylosing spondylitis. Study findings and constraints: From matched ankylosing spondylitis synovial fluid, disease-linked clones were reportedly recovered at significantly enriched levels. Prior work had noted some motif variants in reactive arthritis blood and synovial fluid. About 8 highly homologous variants made up a TCR beta motif, and this motif appeared characteristic of ankylosing spondylitis blood.

This CDR3 is 16 amino acids long. V shed 1 base and J 1 base; nucleotides not matched to a gene: 4. This clonotype was counted ten times or more. Antigen specificity is unknown. Making the TCR beta libraries involved quantitative 5'-RACE with molecular barcodes. From the 5' RACE reads, TCRdb called clonotypes with MiXCR, one entry per CDR3 protein. The sample shows roughly 200,000 distinct CDR3 sequences, roughly 24% of them seen only once. Sample: blood, either unsorted or a sorted T cell fraction (not recorded which). This TCR came from a male donor with ankylosing spondylitis or in good health (not recorded which). The V call is TRBV12-3 or TRBV12-4, the J call TRBJ2-3; 8 bases are shared with TRBD2. The CDR3 here is CASSLGASGRTDTQYF. DNA of the CDR3: TGTGCCAGCAGTTTAGGGGCTAGCGGGCGCACAGATACGCAGTATTTT.